This T cell receptor beta chain was captured by sequencing in a study of tumor and adjacent non-tumor tissue in lung cancer. The template was RNA from unsorted bulk tissue. This non-tumor lung sample came from over 3 cm beyond the tumor edge. The CDR3 totals 14 residues. Trimming took 6 bases from V and 4 from J, leaving 17 bases between them. The germline V gene has CDR1 SQVTM and CDR2 ANQGSEA. The library came from three nested PCR rounds adapted from ARM-PCR protocols. TCRdb independently ran MiXCR on the multiplex PCR reads; one entry per CDR3 protein. The sample consists of roughly 74,000 distinct CDR3 sequences, approximately 82% of them appearing once.

This chain uses TRBV29-1 with TRBJ2-3; D gene ambiguous. The material sequenced was distant non-tumor lung tissue. The TCR originated in a man in his 70s with non-small cell lung cancer. CDR3 DNA sequence: TGCAGCGTCGCTGGGATATCTAACGCAGATACGCAGTATTTT. Protein sequence: CSVAGISNADTQYF.